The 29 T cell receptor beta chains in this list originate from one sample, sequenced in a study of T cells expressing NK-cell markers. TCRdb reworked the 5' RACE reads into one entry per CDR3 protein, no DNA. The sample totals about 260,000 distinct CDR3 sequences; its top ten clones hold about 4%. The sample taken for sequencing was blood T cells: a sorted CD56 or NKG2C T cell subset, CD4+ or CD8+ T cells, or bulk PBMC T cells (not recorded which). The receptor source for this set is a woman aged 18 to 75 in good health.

The CDR3 here is CASSQVGGRTGELFF. The gene calls are TRBV3-1 and TRBJ2-2; the D call from TCRdb, TRBD2, cannot be confirmed without DNA. The length of the CDR3 is 15 residues. From germline, CDR1 is LGHDT and CDR2 YNNKEL (reference sequence).

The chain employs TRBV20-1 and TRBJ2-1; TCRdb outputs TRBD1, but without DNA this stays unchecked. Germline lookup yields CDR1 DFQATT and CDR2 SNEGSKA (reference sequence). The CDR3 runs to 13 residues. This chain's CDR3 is CSATGDLDNEQFF.

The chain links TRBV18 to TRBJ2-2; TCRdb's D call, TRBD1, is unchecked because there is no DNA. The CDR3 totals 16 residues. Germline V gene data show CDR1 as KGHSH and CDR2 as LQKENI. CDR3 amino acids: CASSQTTGEDTGELFF.

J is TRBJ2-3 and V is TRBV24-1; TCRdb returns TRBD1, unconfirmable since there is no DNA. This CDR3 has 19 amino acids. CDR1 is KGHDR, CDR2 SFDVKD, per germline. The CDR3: CATSDDRPGPQFPTDTQYF.

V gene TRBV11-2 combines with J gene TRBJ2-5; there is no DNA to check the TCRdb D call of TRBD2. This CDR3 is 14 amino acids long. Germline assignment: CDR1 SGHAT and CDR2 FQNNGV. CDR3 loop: CASSLVRLGETQYF.

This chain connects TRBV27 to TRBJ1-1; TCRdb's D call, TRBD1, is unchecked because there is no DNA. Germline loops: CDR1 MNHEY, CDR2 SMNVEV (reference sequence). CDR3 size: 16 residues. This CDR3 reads CASSPYTGGTNTEAFF.

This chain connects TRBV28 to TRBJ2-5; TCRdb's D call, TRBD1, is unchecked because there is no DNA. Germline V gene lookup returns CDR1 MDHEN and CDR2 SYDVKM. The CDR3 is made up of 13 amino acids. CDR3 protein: CASSETGVETQYF.

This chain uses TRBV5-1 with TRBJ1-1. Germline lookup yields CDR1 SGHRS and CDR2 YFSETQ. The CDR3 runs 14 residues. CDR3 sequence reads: CASSFQGGNTEAFF.

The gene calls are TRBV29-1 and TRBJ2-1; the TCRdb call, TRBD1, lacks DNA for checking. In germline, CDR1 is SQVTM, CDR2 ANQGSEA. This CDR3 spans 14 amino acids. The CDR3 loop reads CSAVPQGSYNEQFF.

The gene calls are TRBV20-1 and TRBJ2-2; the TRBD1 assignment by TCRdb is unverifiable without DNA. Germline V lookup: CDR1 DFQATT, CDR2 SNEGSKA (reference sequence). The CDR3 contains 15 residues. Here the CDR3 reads CSATLPGRNTGELFF.

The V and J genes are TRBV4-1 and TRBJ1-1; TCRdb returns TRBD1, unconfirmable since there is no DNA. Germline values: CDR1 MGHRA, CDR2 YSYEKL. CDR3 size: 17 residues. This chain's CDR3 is CASSQDKGQGVVTEAFF.

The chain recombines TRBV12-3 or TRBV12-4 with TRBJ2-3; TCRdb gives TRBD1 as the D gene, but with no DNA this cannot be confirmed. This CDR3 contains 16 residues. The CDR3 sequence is CASSLAGTALTDTQYF.

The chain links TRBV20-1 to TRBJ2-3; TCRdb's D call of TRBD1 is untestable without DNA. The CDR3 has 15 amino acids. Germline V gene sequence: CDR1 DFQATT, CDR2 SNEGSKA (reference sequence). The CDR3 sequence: CSARRQGWGTDTQYF.

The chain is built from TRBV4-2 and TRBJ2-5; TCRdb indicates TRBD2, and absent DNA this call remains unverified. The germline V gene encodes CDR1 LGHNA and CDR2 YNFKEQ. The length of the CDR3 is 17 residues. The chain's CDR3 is CASSQEWSGGPLGTQYF.

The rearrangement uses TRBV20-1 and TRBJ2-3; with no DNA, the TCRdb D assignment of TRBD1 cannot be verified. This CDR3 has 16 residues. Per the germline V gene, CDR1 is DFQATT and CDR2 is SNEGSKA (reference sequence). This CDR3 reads CSARMGQGRSTDTQYF.

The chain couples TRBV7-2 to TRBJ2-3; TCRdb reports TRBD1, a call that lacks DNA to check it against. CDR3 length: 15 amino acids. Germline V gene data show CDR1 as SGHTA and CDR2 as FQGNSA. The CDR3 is CASTRGGHQRDTQYF.

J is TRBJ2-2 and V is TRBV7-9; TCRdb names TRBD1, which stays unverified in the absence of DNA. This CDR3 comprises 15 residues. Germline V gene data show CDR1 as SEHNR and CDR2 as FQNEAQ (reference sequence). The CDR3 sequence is CASSFTGGSSGELFF.

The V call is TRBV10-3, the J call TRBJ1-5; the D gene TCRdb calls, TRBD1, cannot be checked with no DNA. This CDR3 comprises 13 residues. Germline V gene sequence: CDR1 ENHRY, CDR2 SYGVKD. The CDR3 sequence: CAIKDRVDQPQHF.

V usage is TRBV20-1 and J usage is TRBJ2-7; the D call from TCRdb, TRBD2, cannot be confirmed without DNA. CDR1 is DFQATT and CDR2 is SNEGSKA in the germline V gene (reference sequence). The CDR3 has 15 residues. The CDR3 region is CSAHNGEREMHEQYF.

CDR3 in amino acids: CASSPRNRDYGYTF. This chain uses TRBV7-3 with TRBJ1-2. This CDR3 has 14 amino acids. In germline, CDR1 is SGHTA, CDR2 FQGTGA.

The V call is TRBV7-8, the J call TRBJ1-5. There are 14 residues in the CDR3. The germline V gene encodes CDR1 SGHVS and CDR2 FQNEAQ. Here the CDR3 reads CASSLSVEGQPQHF.

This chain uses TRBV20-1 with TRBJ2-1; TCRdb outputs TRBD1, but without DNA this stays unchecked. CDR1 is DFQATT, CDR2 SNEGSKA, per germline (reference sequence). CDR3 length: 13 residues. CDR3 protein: CSANPGNTHEQFF.

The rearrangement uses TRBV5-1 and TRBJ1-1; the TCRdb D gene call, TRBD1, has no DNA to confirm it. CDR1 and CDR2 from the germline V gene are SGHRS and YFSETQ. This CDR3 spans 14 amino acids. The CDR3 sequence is CASSASRGIAEAFF.

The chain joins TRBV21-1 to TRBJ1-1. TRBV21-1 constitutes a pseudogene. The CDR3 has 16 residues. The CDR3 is CASSPWRGVEGPEAFF.

The CDR3 is CASSLDSQETQYF. The V and J genes are TRBV5-1 and TRBJ2-5. This CDR3 region has 13 residues. Germline V gives CDR1 SGHRS, CDR2 YFSETQ.

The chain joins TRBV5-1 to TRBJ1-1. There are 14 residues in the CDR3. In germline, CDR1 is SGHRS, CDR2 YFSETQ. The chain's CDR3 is CASSSSREIAEAFF.

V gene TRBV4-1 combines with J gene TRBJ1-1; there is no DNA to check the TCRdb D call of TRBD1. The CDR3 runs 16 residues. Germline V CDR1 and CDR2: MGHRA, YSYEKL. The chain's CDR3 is CASSSRTVAVNTEAFF.

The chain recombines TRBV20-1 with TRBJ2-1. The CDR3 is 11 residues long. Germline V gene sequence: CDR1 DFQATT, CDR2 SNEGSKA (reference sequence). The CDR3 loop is CSALAWNEQFF.

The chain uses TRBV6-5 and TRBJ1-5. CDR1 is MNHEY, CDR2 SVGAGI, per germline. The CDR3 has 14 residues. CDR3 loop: CASSYSGRNQPQHF.